This T cell receptor (beta chain) was found in a study of chemoradiotherapy in HPV16-positive cancers. Profiled with immunoSEQ multiplex PCR; TCRdb holds only in-frame clones, not every one. In the table there are over 600 clones, over 75% of which are singletons. The study, taken as a whole, reports: Non-HPV-specific T cells did not expand in tumors during treatment, whereas candidate HPV-specific clones and E7-related motifs did. The functional HPV-specific definition rests on just two HPV16-positive patients. Better recurrence-free survival went with HPV-responsive T-cell expansion in HPV16-positive patients.

Over chemoradiotherapy, repertoires were sampled more than once. A remark on this clone: Its antigen is not known.

The source is a human donor with HPV-associated anogenital cancer. The input for sequencing was tumor tissue, taken from a patient who underwent chemoradiotherapy.

The CDR3 spells CASSPGHSSYEQYF. The CDR3 coding sequence is TGTGCCAGCAGCCCGGGCCACAGCTCCTACGAGCAGTACTTC. This rearrangement joins TRBV7-9 to TRBJ2-7; D is uncertain. This CDR3 contains 14 residues. V gave up 5 bases and J gave up 0 bases, with 11 bases separating them. From germline, CDR1 is SEHNR and CDR2 FQNEAQ (reference sequence).